The 16 T cell receptor beta chains listed next were all sequenced from one sample in a study of OX40 agonist ivuxolimab in advanced cancers. Sequenced by immunoSEQ multiplex PCR; TCRdb stores in-frame clones only, minus some. The profile covers about 71,000 clones, with roughly 81% appearing a single time and about 5% taken by the ten largest. Material: CD4+ or CD8+ T cells sorted from blood, obtained in a trial of the OX40 agonist ivuxolimab. The receptors originated from an adult with an advanced solid tumor such as melanoma, head and neck, liver or kidney cancer.

This clone has a handful of counts. This rearrangement joins TRBV10-3 to TRBJ2-7; 7 bases fit TRBD1. CDR3 length: 17 residues. The ends lost 10 bases at V and 0 bases at J; junction bases unmatched: 18. Germline V CDR1 and CDR2: ENHRY, SYGVKD. CDR3: CASSPIPRTGSSYEQYF. CDR3 nucleotide sequence: TGTGCCAGCAGCCCCATCCCCAGGACAGGAAGCTCCTACGAGCAGTACTTC.

The gene calls are TRBV4-2 and TRBJ2-2, with TRBD2 identical over 13 bases. V was clipped by 4 bases and J by 7 bases; unmatched bases: 9. From germline, CDR1 is LGHNA and CDR2 YNFKEQ. The CDR3 loop spans 17 amino acids. Written as DNA, the CDR3 is TGTGCCAGCAGCCCCACTAGCGGGGGGGCCTCTGTCGGGGAGCTGTTTTTT. Translation: CASSPTSGGASVGELFF.

This clone has just a few counts. The rearrangement links TRBV11-2 to TRBJ1-1; D call uncertain. The CDR3 contains 13 residues. Trimming cost V 3 bases and J 0 bases, with 5 bases left between them. The germline V gene encodes CDR1 SGHAT and CDR2 FQNNGV. CDR3 residues: CASSFPMNTEAFF. In nucleotides, the CDR3 is TGTGCCAGCAGCTTCCCCATGAACACTGAAGCTTTCTTT.

The gene calls are TRBV29-1 and TRBJ1-1; the D is unclear. The CDR3 runs to 13 residues. The germline V gene encodes CDR1 SQVTM and CDR2 ANQGSEA. V lost 8 bases and J 0 bases, leaving 13 bases between the germline ends. CDR3 sequence reads: CSHRKILNTEAFF. The CDR3 DNA is TGCAGCCACCGGAAGATTTTGAACACTGAAGCTTTCTTT.

The chain uses TRBV4-2 and TRBJ1-4; TRBD1 aligns across 8 bases. The CDR3 is 19 amino acids. Germline loops: CDR1 LGHNA, CDR2 YNFKEQ. Losses at the gene ends were 6 bases for V and 0 bases for J; bases not matched to a gene: 15. CDR3 nucleotides: TGTGCCAGCAGGGCTTTCCCCGGGACAGGCGTCACAACTAATGAAAAACTGTTTTTT. It is translated as CASRAFPGTGVTTNEKLFF.

This chain joins TRBV27 and TRBJ2-1; D is unresolved. The CDR3 consists of 14 residues. Between the trimmed V and J ends, which lost 7 bases and 0 bases, there was a span of 10 bases. Germline CDR1 MNHEY, CDR2 SMNVEV (reference sequence). The CDR3: CASKVESSYNEQFF. Here the CDR3 DNA reads TGTGCCAGCAAGGTGGAAAGCTCCTACAATGAGCAGTTCTTC.

The chain carries TRBV30 and TRBJ1-1; D might be TRBD1 (5 bases). CDR3 length equals 15 residues. Germline-derived CDR1 and CDR2 are GTSNPN and SVGIG (reference sequence). The ends were cut back, 1 base at V and 5 bases at J, with 17 bases in the middle. The CDR3 protein is CAWSARRGRRTEAFF. The DNA for the CDR3 is TGTGCCTGGAGTGCCCGAAGGGGCCGGAGGACTGAAGCTTTCTTT.

The gene calls are TRBV6-6 and TRBJ1-1; no clear D gene. Germline V gene lookup returns CDR1 MNHNY and CDR2 SVGAGI (reference sequence). This CDR3 has 14 residues. V lost 6 bases, J lost 1 base, and 12 bases lay in between. CDR3 amino acids: CASRDPSSNTEAFF. CDR3 coding DNA: TGTGCCAGCAGGGATCCCAGCTCGAACACTGAAGCTTTCTTT.

This rearrangement joins TRBV7-9 to TRBJ1-5; 10 positions agree with TRBD1. The germline V gene has CDR1 SEHNR and CDR2 FQNEAQ (reference sequence). With 4 bases clipped from V and 1 base from J, the junction kept 7 bases outside the gene matches. The CDR3 spans 17 residues. CDR3: CASSYRGTGDSNQPQHF. CDR3 coding DNA: TGTGCCAGCAGCTATAGGGGGACAGGGGACAGCAATCAGCCCCAGCATTTT.

This clone appeared a single time. The V call is TRBV25-1, the J call TRBJ1-2; 7 bases align to TRBD1. Germline V gene data show CDR1 as MGHDK and CDR2 as SYGVNS. Losses at the gene ends were 2 bases for V and 0 bases for J; bases not matched to a gene: 3. The CDR3 length is 15 residues. The CDR3 coding sequence is TGTGCCAGCAGTGAAACAGGGGCCTCTAACTATGGCTACACCTTC. Translating it yields CASSETGASNYGYTF.

This clone has only one observation. CDR3 sequence (DNA): TGTGCCAGCTCACCATTGGATTGGGGTTCCTATAATTCACCCCTCCACTTT. Residues: CASSPLDWGSYNSPLHF. This chain joins TRBV18 and TRBJ1-6; D remains unclear. Deletions cut 2 bases from V and 1 base from J, with 12 bases between. Germline V gene data show CDR1 as KGHSH and CDR2 as LQKENI. The CDR3 is 17 residues long.

The V and J genes are TRBV6-6 and TRBJ2-7, with D possibly being TRBD1 (5 bases). From germline, CDR1 is MNHNY and CDR2 SVGAGI (reference sequence). V shed 2 bases and J shed 3 bases, with 11 bases lying between them. The CDR3 covers 14 residues. The CDR3, as DNA: TGTGCCAGCAGTTACAGTCTAGGGGACTACGAGCAGTACTTC. It specifies CASSYSLGDYEQYF.

The rearrangement uses TRBV4-3 and TRBJ1-4, with TRBD1 as a possible D gene (5 bases). The germline V gene has CDR1 LGHNA and CDR2 YSLEER. The CDR3 length is 13 residues. Deletions cut 2 bases from V and 8 bases from J, with 9 bases between. The CDR3 DNA reads TGCGCCAGCAGCCAACAGGGATCGGAAAAACTGTTTTTT. Its translation: CASSQQGSEKLFF.

The CDR3 nucleotides read TGTGCCAGCAGCATAGATAACACTGAAGCTTTCTTT. Amino acids: CASSIDNTEAFF. The rearrangement uses TRBV5-4 and TRBJ1-1; D is ambiguous. The CDR3 covers 12 residues. The V end was cut by 4 bases, the J end by 2 bases, with 6 bases between. Germline CDR1 is SGHNT and CDR2 is YYREEE (reference sequence).

This clone appeared once. The V gene is TRBV6-6, the J gene TRBJ2-2; 8 positions agree with TRBD1. CDR1 is MNHNY, CDR2 SVGAGI, per germline (reference sequence). The CDR3 consists of 15 residues. J was trimmed by 2 bases and V by 6 bases; bases with no gene match: 5. The CDR3 nucleotides read TGTGCCAGCAGAAATCAGGGGGCTAACACCGGGGAGCTGTTTTTT. This sequence encodes CASRNQGANTGELFF.

The count of this clone is one. The chain links TRBV21-1 to TRBJ2-1; no DNA check was done on the table's D call, TRBD2. TRBV21-1 is given as a pseudogene. CDR3 length: 16 residues. Here the CDR3 DNA reads TGTGCCAGCAGCTCCCCGAGATCGGGAGAACGGAGTGAGCAGTTCTTC. Translating it yields CASSSPRSGERSEQFF.